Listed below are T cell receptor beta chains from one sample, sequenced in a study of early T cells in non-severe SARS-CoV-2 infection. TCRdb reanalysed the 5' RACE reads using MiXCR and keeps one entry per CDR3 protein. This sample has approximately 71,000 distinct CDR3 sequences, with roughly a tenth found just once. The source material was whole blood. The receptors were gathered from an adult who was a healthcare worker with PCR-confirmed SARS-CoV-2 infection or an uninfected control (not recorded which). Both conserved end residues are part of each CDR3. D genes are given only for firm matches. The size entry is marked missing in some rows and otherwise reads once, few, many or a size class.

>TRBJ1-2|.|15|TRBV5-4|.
TGTGCCAGCAGCTCATCCTCCGGGACGCACTATGGCTACACCTTC
CASSSSSGTHYGYTF
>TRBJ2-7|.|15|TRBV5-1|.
TGCGCCAGCAGCTTGGGGACGGGGCGAACCTACGAGCAGTACTTC
CASSLGTGRTYEQYF
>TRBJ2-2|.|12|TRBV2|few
TGTGCCAGCAGTCCGGTTGGCGGGGAGCTGTTTTTT
CASSPVGGELFF
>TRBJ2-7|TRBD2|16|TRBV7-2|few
TGTGCCAGCAGCTCCCCGACTAGCGGGAGGGCCTACGAGCAGTACTTC
CASSSPTSGRAYEQYF
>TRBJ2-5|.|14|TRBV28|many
TGTGCCTCCAATACCCCGGGACTTAAAGAGACCCAGTACTTC
CASNTPGLKETQYF
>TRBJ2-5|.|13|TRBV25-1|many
TGTGCCAGCAGTTTAGTAGGGCAAGAGACCCAGTACTTC
CASSLVGQETQYF
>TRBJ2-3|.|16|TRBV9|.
TGTGCCAGCAGCGCAACCGGGACCCTGATCACAGATACGCAGTATTTT
CASSATGTLITDTQYF
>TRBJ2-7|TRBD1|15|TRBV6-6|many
TGTGCCAGCAGTCTTAGGCCGGGACAGGCGCCGTTGGGTGACTTC
CASSLRPGQAPLGDF
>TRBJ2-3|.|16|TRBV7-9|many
TGTGCCAGCAGCTTAGTCGTGGGTGGGGCGACAGATACGCAGTATTTT
CASSLVVGGATDTQYF
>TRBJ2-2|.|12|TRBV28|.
TGTGCCAGCCCCGGGCCCACCGGGGAGCTGTTTTTT
CASPGPTGELFF
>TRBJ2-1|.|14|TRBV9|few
TGTGCCAGCAGCGCCGAAAGGTCCTACAATGAGCAGTTCTTC
CASSAERSYNEQFF
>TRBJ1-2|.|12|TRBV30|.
TGTGCCTGGAGTGTAAGGTCCTATGGCTACACCTTC
CAWSVRSYGYTF
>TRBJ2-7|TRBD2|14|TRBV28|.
TGTGCCAGCACAGCCTTTAGCGGGAGGTACGAGCAGTACTTC
CASTAFSGRYEQYF
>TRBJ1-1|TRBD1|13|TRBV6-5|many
TGTGCCAGCAGTAAGGGACAGGCAACTGAAGCTTTCTTT
CASSKGQATEAFF
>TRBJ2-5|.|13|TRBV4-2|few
TGTGCCAGCGCTACGACCGAGAAAGAGACCCAGTACTTC
CASATTEKETQYF
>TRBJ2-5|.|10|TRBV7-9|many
TGTGCCAGCCGGGGTGAGACCCAGTACTTC
CASRGETQYF
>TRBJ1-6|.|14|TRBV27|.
TGTGCCAGCAGGAGCAGGGGAGGTGAATCACCCCTCCACTTT
CASRSRGGESPLHF
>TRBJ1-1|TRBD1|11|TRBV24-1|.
TGTGCCACCACCCGGACAGGGACCGCTTTCTTT
CATTRTGTAFF
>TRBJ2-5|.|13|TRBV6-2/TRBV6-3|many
TGTGCCAGCATCGAGCGCCAGGGGGAGACCCAGTACTTC
CASIERQGETQYF
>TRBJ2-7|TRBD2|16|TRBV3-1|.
TGTGCCAGCAGGGCTCTGAGCGGGGGGAGCTCCTACGAGCAGTACTTC
CASRALSGGSSYEQYF
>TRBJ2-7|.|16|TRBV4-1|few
TGCGCCAGCAGCCAGGAGCCCCAGGGAGCCTCCTACGAGCAGTACTTC
CASSQEPQGASYEQYF
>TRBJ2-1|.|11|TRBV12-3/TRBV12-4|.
TGTGCCAGCAGCCGCACCAATGAGCAGTTCTTC
CASSRTNEQFF
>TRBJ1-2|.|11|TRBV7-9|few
TGTGCCAGCAGCGAATATTATGGCTACACCTTC
CASSEYYGYTF
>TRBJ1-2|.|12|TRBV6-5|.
TGTGCCAGCAGTTCGGCAGGGCAAGGCTACACCTTC
CASSSAGQGYTF
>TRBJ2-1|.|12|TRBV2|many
TGTGCCAGCTTTCGATGGTACAATGAGCAGTTCTTC
CASFRWYNEQFF
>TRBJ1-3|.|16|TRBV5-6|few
TGTGCCAGCAGCGACTACAGGGAGAACCCTGGAAACACCATATATTTT
CASSDYRENPGNTIYF
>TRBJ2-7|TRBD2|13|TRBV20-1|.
TGCAGTGCTAGAGGGACTAGCGACTACGAGCAGTACTTC
CSARGTSDYEQYF
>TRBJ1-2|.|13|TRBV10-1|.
TGCGCCAGCAGTGAGCGCCGGGCCTATGGCTACACCTTC
CASSERRAYGYTF
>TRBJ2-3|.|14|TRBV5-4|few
TGTGCCAGCAGCCCCACCTCCCGCACAGATACGCAGTATTTT
CASSPTSRTDTQYF
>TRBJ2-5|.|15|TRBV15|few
TGTGCCACCAGCAGAGGTCCAAACGACCAAGAGACCCAGTACTTC
CATSRGPNDQETQYF
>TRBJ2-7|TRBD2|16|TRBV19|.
TGTGCCAGTAGTATATCTAACTCGCTAGCGGGGGACGAGCAGTACTTC
CASSISNSLAGDEQYF
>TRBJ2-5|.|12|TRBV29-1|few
TGCAGCGTTGAATTCAGTGGAGAGACCCAGTACTTC
CSVEFSGETQYF
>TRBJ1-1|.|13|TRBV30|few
TGTGCCTGGAGCGAACAGGGGAACACTGAAGCTTTCTTT
CAWSEQGNTEAFF
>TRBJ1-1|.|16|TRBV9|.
TGTGCCAGCAGCACCCCAAAGGGGTCCCTGAACACTGAAGCTTTCTTT
CASSTPKGSLNTEAFF
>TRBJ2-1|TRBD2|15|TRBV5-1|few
TGCGCCAGCAGCGTGGTAGCGGGAGTACTCAATGAGCAGTTCTTC
CASSVVAGVLNEQFF
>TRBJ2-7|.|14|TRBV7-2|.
TGTGCCAGCCTGGGGGCAAGTCCCGTCTACGAGCAGTACTTC
CASLGASPVYEQYF
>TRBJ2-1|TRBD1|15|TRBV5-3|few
TGTGCCAGAAGCCACCCCGGGACAGCCTACAATGAGCAGTTCTTC
CARSHPGTAYNEQFF
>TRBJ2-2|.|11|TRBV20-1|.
TGCAGTGCCCGGGACCGCGGGGAGCTGTTTTTT
CSARDRGELFF
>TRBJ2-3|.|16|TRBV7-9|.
TGTGCCAGCAGCTTATGGATGGACGCATACACAGATACGCAGTATTTT
CASSLWMDAYTDTQYF
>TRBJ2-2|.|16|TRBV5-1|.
TGCGCCAGCAGCTTGCTGGGCGGGACTTACCCCGGGGAGCTGTTTTTT
CASSLLGGTYPGELFF
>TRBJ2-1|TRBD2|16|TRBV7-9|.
TGTGCCAGCAGACCTTCTAGGCGGGAGTACTACAATGAGCAGTTCTTC
CASRPSRREYYNEQFF
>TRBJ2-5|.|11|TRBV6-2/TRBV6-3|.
TGTGCCAGCGGGACGGGGGAGACCCAGTACTTC
CASGTGETQYF
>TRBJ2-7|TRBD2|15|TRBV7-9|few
TGTGCCAGCACCCTAATGAGCGGGAGTCATAACGAGCAGTACTTC
CASTLMSGSHNEQYF
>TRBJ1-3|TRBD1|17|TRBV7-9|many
TGTGCCATTGGGACAGGTTTTACCGAAAGCTCTGGAAACACCATATATTTT
CAIGTGFTESSGNTIYF
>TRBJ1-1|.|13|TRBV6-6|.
TGTGCCAGCATTGTCGGGGGTGGGACTGAAGCTTTCTTT
CASIVGGGTEAFF
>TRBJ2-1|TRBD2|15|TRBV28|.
TGTGCCATCCCCTCCGGGACTACCTGCCGGAATGAGCAGTTCTTC
CAIPSGTTCRNEQFF
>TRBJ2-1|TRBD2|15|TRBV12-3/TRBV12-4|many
TGTGCCAGCAGTCCACTAGCGGGAGGTATCAATGAGCAGTTCTTC
CASSPLAGGINEQFF
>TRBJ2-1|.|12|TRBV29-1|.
TGCAGCGCAGGCAGCCTTCGGGACTTACAGTTCTTC
CSAGSLRDLQFF
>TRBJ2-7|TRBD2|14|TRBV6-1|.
TGTGCCAGCAGTGAGGCTAGCGGGATCTACGAGCAGTACTTC
CASSEASGIYEQYF
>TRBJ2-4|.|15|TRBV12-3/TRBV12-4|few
TGTGCCAGCAGAGGGGGAGTAGGAGTGTGGTACATTCAGTACTTC
CASRGGVGVWYIQYF
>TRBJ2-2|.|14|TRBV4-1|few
TGCGCCAGCAGCCACCCCTCCGGGACCGGGGAGCTGTTTTTT
CASSHPSGTGELFF
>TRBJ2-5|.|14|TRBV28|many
TGTGCCAGCAGTTTATGGCGGCCCGGGGAGACCCAGTACTTC
CASSLWRPGETQYF
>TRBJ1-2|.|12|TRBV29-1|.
TGCAGCGTTCTTGAGGACAACTATGGCTACACCTTC
CSVLEDNYGYTF
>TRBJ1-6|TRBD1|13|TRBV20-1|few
TGCAGTGCTAGTAAGGGGACAGATTCACCCCTCCACTTT
CSASKGTDSPLHF
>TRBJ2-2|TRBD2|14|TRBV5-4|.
TGTGCCACGAGGCAAGCGGGAAGCACCGGGGAGCTGTTTTTT
CATRQAGSTGELFF
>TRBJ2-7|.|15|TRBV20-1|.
TGCAGTGCTACCCCCGGGATGCAGCAGCTATACGAGCAGTACTTC
CSATPGMQQLYEQYF
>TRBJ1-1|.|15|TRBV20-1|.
TGCAGTGCTAGAGGCCTAGGGGCGCGATACACTGAAGCTTTCTTT
CSARGLGARYTEAFF
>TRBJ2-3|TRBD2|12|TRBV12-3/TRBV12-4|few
TGTGCCAGCAGGGAGACTAGCCCCTTGCAGTATTTT
CASRETSPLQYF